Each of the 2 T cell receptor beta chains below was sequenced from the same sample in a study of cytomegalovirus exposure and HLA in healthy donors. Vbeta (60) and Jbeta (13) primers were used in the PCR. TCRdb's table, derived via immunoSEQ multiplex PCR, lists solely in-frame clones and lacks some. The repertoire has some 150,000 clones, approximately 78% of them found once; the top ten carry 8.1%. What was sequenced was PBMCs. The source of these receptors is a woman in her forties or fifties in good health and CMV-seropositive.

The J gene is TRBJ1-2, the V gene TRBV28; D uncertain. The CDR3 spans 14 residues. V was pared by 3 bases and J by 0 bases, with 8 bases between. In germline, CDR1 is MDHEN, CDR2 SYDVKM. The CDR3 nucleotides read TGTGCCAGCAGTTTGAACACCCCTAACTATGGCTACACCTTC. Its translation is CASSLNTPNYGYTF.

The J gene is TRBJ2-3, the V gene TRBV7-9; the match to TRBD1 covers 7 bases. V shed 1 base and J 1 base; nucleotides not matched to a gene: 11. The CDR3 is 18 amino acids. CDR1 is SEHNR and CDR2 is FQNEAQ in the germline V gene (reference sequence). The CDR3 loop reads CASSLGQGKHGGTDTQYF. As DNA, the CDR3 is TGTGCCAGCAGCTTAGGACAGGGAAAACACGGGGGCACAGATACGCAGTATTTT.